These T cell receptor beta chains were read from a single sample in a study of cytomegalovirus exposure and HLA in healthy donors. Profiling relied on immunoSEQ multiplex PCR, and the TCRdb table lists in-frame clones only, not all of them. Of more than 200,000 clones listed, 83% are singletons. The sequenced sample consisted of PBMCs. Source of these receptors: a girl under 18 in good health and CMV-seronegative. Each CDR3 is given without its conserved first and last residue. Fields, in order: J gene, D gene, V gene, CDR3 protein. D genes are given only for firm matches.

>TRBJ2-3|TRBD1|TRBV18
ASSPDRVTDTQY
>TRBJ2-5|-|TRBV5-4
ASSLGLGAPRETQY
>TRBJ2-6|TRBD2|TRBV7-3
ASSTQGLAGGPRNGANVLT
>TRBJ2-7|TRBD2|TRBV6-1
ASSRTGGSYEQY
>TRBJ1-5|TRBD1|TRBV18
ASSPGTGGRQPQH
>TRBJ2-2|-|TRBV13
ASSLGILNTGELF
>TRBJ1-5|-|TRBV28
ASSRSQPQH
>TRBJ2-1|-|TRBV4-2
ASSQDFSSYNEQF
>TRBJ2-7|TRBD1|TRBV6-6
ASSLTGALRGQY
>TRBJ1-2|TRBD1|TRBV5-5
ASSSRGDRDYGYT
>TRBJ2-3|TRBD2|TRBV9
ASSVLAGATDTQY
>TRBJ2-5|TRBD2|TRBV7-2
ASSSLSGPQETQY
>TRBJ1-5|TRBD1|TRBV7-2
ASNIGGGGQPQH
>TRBJ2-1|TRBD1|TRBV30
AWRSDRGSYNEQF
>TRBJ2-7|-|TRBV6-9
ATGVQGKGQY
>TRBJ1-2|-|TRBV28
ASSLLQGGGYT
>TRBJ1-2|TRBD1|TRBV18
ASSDRTGAKEGYGYT
>TRBJ1-2|TRBD1|TRBV19
ASSYRDRLNYGYT